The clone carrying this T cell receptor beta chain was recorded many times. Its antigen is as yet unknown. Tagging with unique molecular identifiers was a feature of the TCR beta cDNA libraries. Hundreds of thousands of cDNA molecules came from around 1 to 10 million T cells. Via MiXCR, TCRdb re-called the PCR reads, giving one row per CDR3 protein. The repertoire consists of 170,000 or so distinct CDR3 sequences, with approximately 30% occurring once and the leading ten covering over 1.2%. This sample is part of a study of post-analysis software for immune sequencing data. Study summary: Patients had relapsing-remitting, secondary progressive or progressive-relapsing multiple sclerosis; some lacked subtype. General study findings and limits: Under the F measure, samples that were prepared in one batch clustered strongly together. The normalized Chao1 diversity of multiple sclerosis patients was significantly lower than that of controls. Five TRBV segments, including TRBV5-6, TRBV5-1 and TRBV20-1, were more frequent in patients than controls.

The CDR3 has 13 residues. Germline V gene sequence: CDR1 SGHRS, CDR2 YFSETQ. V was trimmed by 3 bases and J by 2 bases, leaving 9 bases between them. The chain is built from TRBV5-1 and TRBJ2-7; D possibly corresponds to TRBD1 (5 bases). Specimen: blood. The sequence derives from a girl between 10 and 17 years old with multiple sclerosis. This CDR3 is CASSWPGTYEQYF. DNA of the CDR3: TGCGCCAGCAGCTGGCCAGGGACCTACGAGCAGTACTTC.